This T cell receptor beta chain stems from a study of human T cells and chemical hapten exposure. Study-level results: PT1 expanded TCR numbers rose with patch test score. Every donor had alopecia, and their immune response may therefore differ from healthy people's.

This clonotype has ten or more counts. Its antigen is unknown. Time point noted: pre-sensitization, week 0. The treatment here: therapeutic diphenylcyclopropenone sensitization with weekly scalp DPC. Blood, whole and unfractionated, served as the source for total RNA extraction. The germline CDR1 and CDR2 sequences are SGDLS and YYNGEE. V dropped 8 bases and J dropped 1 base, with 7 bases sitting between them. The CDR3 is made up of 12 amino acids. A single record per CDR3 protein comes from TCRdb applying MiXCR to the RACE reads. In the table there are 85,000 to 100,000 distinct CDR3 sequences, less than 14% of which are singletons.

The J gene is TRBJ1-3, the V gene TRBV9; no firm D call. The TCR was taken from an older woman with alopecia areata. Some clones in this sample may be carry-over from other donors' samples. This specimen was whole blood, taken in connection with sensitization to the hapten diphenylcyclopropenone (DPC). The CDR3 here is CARDLSGNTIYF. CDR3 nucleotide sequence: TGTGCCAGGGATCTTTCTGGAAACACCATATATTTT.